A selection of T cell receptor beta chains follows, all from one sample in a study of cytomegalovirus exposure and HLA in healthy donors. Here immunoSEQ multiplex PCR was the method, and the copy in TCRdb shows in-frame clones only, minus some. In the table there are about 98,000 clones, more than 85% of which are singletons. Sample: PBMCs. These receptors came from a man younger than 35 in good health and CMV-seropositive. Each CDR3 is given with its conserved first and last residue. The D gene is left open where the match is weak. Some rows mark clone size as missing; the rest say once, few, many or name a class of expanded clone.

CDR3 DNA: TGTGCCAGCAGCTTATCCCCGTATGGAAACACCATATATTTT
CDR3 protein: CASSLSPYGNTIYF
V gene: TRBV7-9
clone size: NA
D gene: NA
J gene: TRBJ1-3

CDR3 DNA: TGTGCCAGCAGTCCCAGGGGGGAAGCTTTCTTT
CDR3 protein: CASSPRGEAFF
V gene: TRBV28
clone size: few
D gene: TRBD1
J gene: TRBJ1-1

CDR3 DNA: TGTGCCAGCACCCAATACGGTAGCGGAGATGGCTACACCTTC
CDR3 protein: CASTQYGSGDGYTF
V gene: TRBV27
clone size: NA
D gene: NA
J gene: TRBJ1-2

CDR3 DNA: TGTGCCAGCAGCTTAGGCGGGGGCCATAGCACAGATACGCAGTATTTT
CDR3 protein: CASSLGGGHSTDTQYF
V gene: TRBV11-2
clone size: NA
D gene: NA
J gene: TRBJ2-3

CDR3 DNA: TGCAGCGTTTTAGTAGTATTTGGTTACAATGAGCAGTTCTTC
CDR3 protein: CSVLVVFGYNEQFF
V gene: TRBV29-1
clone size: NA
D gene: NA
J gene: TRBJ2-1

CDR3 DNA: TGTGCCAGCAGCTTAGCAGGGACTTACCAAGAGACCCAGTACTTC
CDR3 protein: CASSLAGTYQETQYF
V gene: TRBV11-2
clone size: NA
D gene: NA
J gene: TRBJ2-5

CDR3 DNA: TGTGCCAGCAGCTCCGGACTAGCGGGAGAAACTAGCACAGATACGCAGTATTTT
CDR3 protein: CASSSGLAGETSTDTQYF
V gene: TRBV7-3
clone size: NA
D gene: TRBD2
J gene: TRBJ2-3

CDR3 DNA: TGTGCCACCTTACCGGGACTAGCGGGAGGTGTGAACACCGGGGAGCTGTTTTTT
CDR3 protein: CATLPGLAGGVNTGELFF
V gene: TRBV10-3
clone size: NA
D gene: TRBD2
J gene: TRBJ2-2

CDR3 DNA: TGTGCCAGTAGTCAAGGACAGTCCTACGAGCAGTACTTC
CDR3 protein: CASSQGQSYEQYF
V gene: TRBV19
clone size: NA
D gene: NA
J gene: TRBJ2-7

CDR3 DNA: TGCGCCAGCAGTGAGCTGGCGGGGGGGCCTCGGGAGACCCAGTACTTC
CDR3 protein: CASSELAGGPRETQYF
V gene: TRBV10-2
clone size: NA
D gene: TRBD2
J gene: TRBJ2-5

CDR3 DNA: TGTGCCAGTAGTATCTCCGGGACTAGGAATGAGCAGTTCTTC
CDR3 protein: CASSISGTRNEQFF
V gene: TRBV19
clone size: NA
D gene: TRBD2
J gene: TRBJ2-1

CDR3 DNA: TGTGCCAGCAGTTCTCAGGGGGAGACCCAGTACTTC
CDR3 protein: CASSSQGETQYF
V gene: TRBV6-6
clone size: NA
D gene: NA
J gene: TRBJ2-5

CDR3 DNA: TGTGCCAGCAGCTATAGGGGGGAAGCTTTCTTT
CDR3 protein: CASSYRGEAFF
V gene: TRBV13
clone size: NA
D gene: NA
J gene: TRBJ1-1